This paragraph reports one T cell receptor beta chain. This specimen belongs to a study of blood T cell repertoires in COVID-19. Study details: The cDNA or gDNA used as material had been derived from T cells, B-cell-depleted T cells, or PBMCs.

Germline V gene sequence: CDR1 MNHNY, CDR2 SVGAGI (reference sequence). The junction had 0 bases not matched to a gene; V was cut back by 6 bases and J by 0 bases. The CDR3 consists of 14 residues. Per the original data handling: Estimates of nucleated cell counts were drawn from the amplification of reference gene primers. Data came from immunoSEQ multiplex PCR; TCRdb stores just in-frame clones and leaves some out. Clonal size and the V and J genes are those of that table, whereas D and trimming came from the DNA. This sample has roughly 87,000 clones, with more than 70% found just once. This sequence was found in a man over 45 with active COVID-19. V usage is TRBV6-6 and J usage is TRBJ1-5; 9 bases map to TRBD1. Sequenced: peripheral blood. CDR3 in DNA: TGTGCCAGCAGGACAGGGGGTAGCAATCAGCCCCAGCATTTT. It codes for CASRTGGSNQPQHF.